This T cell receptor beta chain was observed in a study of CD4 T cells in relation to SARS-CoV-2 and coronaviruses. At the level of the study: TCR beta CDR3s were sequenced after roughly 10-day antigen culture of PBMCs. The study, taken as a whole, reports: Pre-pandemic and post-infection samples never came from the same donor.

With regard to this clone: The antigen is not known.

Before the COVID-19 pandemic, during about 2011-2019, CD4+ T cells were taken from unexposed donors. The cells were cultured for 10 days before CD4+ T cells were isolated. As cell numbers allowed, unexposed-donor CD4+ T cells faced SARS-CoV-2 S/N and four cold-coronavirus spikes. Each well had a few million PBMCs in about 5% human AB serum with IL-2. The repertoire was sequenced with immunoSEQ multiplex PCR; TCRdb's copy has only in-frame clones and lacks some. This sample has 26,000 or so clones, with roughly 76% found just once. Germline V gene data show CDR1 as LGHNA and CDR2 as YSLEER. V lost 3 bases to trimming and J lost 5 bases, with 14 bases between them. The CDR3 sequence is 16 residues long.

Sequencing input: CD4+ T cells from PBMCs, cultured in vitro. The origin of this receptor is a human donor in good health. The rearrangement uses TRBV4-3 and TRBJ1-6; possibly TRBD1 for D (5 bases). CDR3 protein: CASSQNFGTHNSPLHF. The DNA of the CDR3 is TGCGCCAGCAGCCAGAACTTTGGGACTCATAATTCACCCCTCCACTTT.